One sample yielded the 7 T cell receptor beta chains listed below, sequenced in a study of T cell responses to AZD1222 COVID-19 vaccine. Using immunoSEQ multiplex PCR, the repertoire was profiled, and TCRdb retains in-frame clones only, with some absent. Among 85,000 to 90,000 clones listed, approximately 86% were seen once. Material: peripheral blood, obtained on day 0 of AZD1222 vaccination. The receptors were sampled from an adult in good health.

The rearrangement links TRBV5-4 to TRBJ2-2; perhaps TRBD2 as D (5 bases). The CDR3 consists of 16 residues. Trimming pared 0 bases from V and 4 bases from J, leaving 13 bases between. Per the germline V gene, CDR1 is SGHNT and CDR2 is YYREEE (reference sequence). The CDR3 here is CASSLGGSAVTGELFF. The CDR3 DNA reads as TGTGCCAGCAGCTTGGGAGGGTCTGCGGTCACCGGGGAGCTGTTTTTT.

V and J are TRBV7-9 and TRBJ2-5; 7 bases match TRBD1. In germline, CDR1 is SEHNR, CDR2 FQNEAQ (reference sequence). The length of the CDR3 is 14 residues. J lost 3 bases, V lost 5 bases, and 6 bases had no gene match. This CDR3 is CASSPGQREETQYF. DNA for the CDR3: TGTGCCAGCAGCCCGGGACAGAGAGAAGAGACCCAGTACTTC.

The chain is built from TRBV28 and TRBJ2-1; D may be TRBD2 (5 bases). The CDR3 contains 15 residues. Deletions cut 6 bases from V and 6 bases from J, with 18 bases between. The germline V gene has CDR1 MDHEN and CDR2 SYDVKM. CDR3 nucleotide sequence: TGTGCCAGCAGCTGGGCGGGTTCAATTGGCAATGAGCAGTTCTTC. Amino acids: CASSWAGSIGNEQFF.

The chain joins TRBV27 to TRBJ2-7; no clear D. V shed 3 bases and J shed 1 base, with 13 bases lying between them. The CDR3 is made up of 15 amino acids. Germline CDR1 and CDR2: MNHEY and SMNVEV (reference sequence). In nucleotides, the CDR3 is TGTGCCAGCAGTTTTAGCTCCTCGATGTCCTACGAGCAGTACTTC. Amino acid sequence: CASSFSSSMSYEQYF.

In its sample, this clone was seen once. This chain uses TRBV3-1 (or the pseudogene TRBV3-2) with TRBJ2-2; TRBD1 might be the D (5 bases). Germline V gene sequence: CDR1 LGHDT, CDR2 YNNKEL (reference sequence). Between the trimmed V and J ends, which lost 4 bases and 6 bases, there was a span of 9 bases. The CDR3 has 13 residues. CDR3 amino acids: CASSPRVAGELFF. DNA of the CDR3: TGTGCCAGCAGCCCCAGGGTAGCCGGGGAGCTGTTTTTT.

V gene TRBV5-1 combines with J gene TRBJ2-7; 8 nucleotides agree with TRBD1. There are 15 residues in the CDR3. V was clipped by 4 bases and J by 4 bases; unmatched bases: 10. The germline V gene encodes CDR1 SGHRS and CDR2 YFSETQ. The CDR3 spells CASSEWTGLSYEQYF. The CDR3 DNA reads as TGCGCCAGCAGCGAATGGACAGGGCTCAGTTACGAGCAGTACTTC.

The V and J genes are TRBV15 and TRBJ2-5; 8 bases are a match to TRBD1. J was trimmed by 5 bases and V by 2 bases; bases with no gene match: 7. This CDR3 region has 15 residues. Germline CDR1 is LNHNV and CDR2 is YYDKDF (reference sequence). CDR3 protein: CATSRPQGARETQYF. The CDR3 DNA sequence: TGTGCCACCAGCAGACCGCAGGGGGCTCGGGAGACCCAGTACTTC.